This note documents a single TCR beta chain sequence. This CDR3 is built from 12 residues. In germline, CDR1 is SGHRS, CDR2 YFSETQ. Trimming took 6 bases from V and 1 from J, leaving 8 bases between them. This entry comes from a study of control samples from healthy donors and cancer patients. TCRdb keeps only in-frame clones here, not all; method: immunoSEQ multiplex PCR. Seen here are about 130,000 clones, 85% to 95% observed once, and the top ten hold 0.58%. This receptor was obtained from a man older than 75 with head and neck cancer. The V and J genes are TRBV5-1 and TRBJ2-7; weak D call: TRBD1 (5 bases). The sample comprised PBMCs. CDR3 sequence reads: CASNDRSYEQYF. The CDR3 DNA sequence: TGCGCCAGCAACGACAGATCCTACGAGCAGTACTTC. The whole variable domain, remainder taken from reference TRBV5-1 and TRBJ2-7, is KAGVTQTPRYLIKTRGQQVTLSCSPISGHRSVSWYQQTPGQGLQFLFEYFSETQRNKGNFPGRFSGRQFSNSRSEMNVSTLELGDSALYLCASNDRSYEQYFGPGTRLTVT.